This T cell receptor (beta chain) was sequenced during a study of blood T cells in healthy people across ages (dated by TCRdb to the mid-2010s). As for the study more broadly: In model experiments, roughly one uniquely barcoded TCR beta cDNA molecule per two T cells was captured by template switching. Age-related changes in TCR beta repertoire diversity were measured in the study by deep sequencing normalized with unique cDNA molecular identifiers. The study analyzed two additional independent replicas of 1 million unique cDNA reads from the same blood draw for two donors, one aged 18 to 29 and one aged 80 or older. Four age groups were formed from the donors: young (average about 17 years), middle-aged (approximately 41), aged (roughly 58) and long-lived (around 82). Overall study outcomes, separate from this receptor: Donor CMV infection status was unknown, potentially confounding age-related changes in expanded clonotypes. Observed TCR beta diversity correlated strongly with the percentage of naive T cells measured by flow cytometry. As age increased, observed TCR beta diversity per million T cells dropped in a roughly linear way, and a significant reduction was already evident by age 40. Compared with the aged group, the long-lived group had more naive CD4+ T cells, fewer expanded clones and increased TCR diversity, a pattern suggesting age selection. Total diversity estimates from one million sequenced T cells were considered lower bounds and underestimates. Because profiling used bulk unsorted PBMCs, naive and antigen-experienced compartments could not be compared conclusively.

The library came from 5' RACE. TCRdb lists the instrument as Illumina HiSeq 2500. A second about 7 to 12 cycle PCR used a sample-barcoded 5' primer and a J-beta primer mix. A template-switch 5' adaptor carrying 12 random nucleotides introduced a unique molecular identifier onto each TCR beta cDNA molecule. Each sample yielded at least 2.5 million CDR3-containing paired-end reads. All of the RNA was converted into first-strand cDNA using the Mint cDNA synthesis kit, with a TRBC-specific oligonucleotide serving as the primer. After uracil-DNA glycosylase treatment, a first 18-cycle PCR used universal primers M1SS and BC2_uni_R on all cDNA. The paper's processing steps were these. Each sample was normalized by randomly selecting 1 million high-quality reads, each carrying a distinct molecular identifier. Reads with shared molecular identifiers were discarded instead of being binned into consensus sequences. MiTCR, with a Q25 quality threshold and the strictest error-elimination algorithm, was used for CDR3 identification, clonotype clustering and error correction. Lower-bound total TCR beta diversity was estimated with a nonparametric unseen species model using Euler transformation. TCRdb applied fastp at Q25 and MiXCR to the public reads, then kept only in-frame beta chains. Records with the same CDR3 protein are collapsed into one entry carrying the most frequent genes and DNA. The V and J calls were determined by TCRdb, not by the authors. The sample has approximately 760,000 distinct CDR3 sequences on record, 20% to 25% of them singletons. Under 9.5% of the sample lies in the top ten.

The donors were roughly 39 Caucasian individuals from Russia, aged roughly 6 to 100 years, who were systemically healthy. Each donor gave ten milliliters of peripheral blood, collected into EDTA-treated Vacutainer tubes. Ficoll-Paque density-gradient centrifugation was used to isolate PBMCs, with at least 6.5 million obtained per sample. Trizol reagent was used to extract total RNA from PBMCs, with at least 5.5 micrograms per sample. For every donor, flow cytometry on a PBMC aliquot measured the percentage of naive CD45RAhigh/CD27high T cells. Points on this clonotype: This clone's antigen is unknown. One base away there is no much larger clone; base qualities are not given.

V is shortened by 0 bases, J by 4 bases, and the region joining them spans 13 bases. Taken from the germline V gene, the CDR1 and CDR2 loops are SGDLS and YYNGEE. Inclusive of the bounding cysteine and phenylalanine, the CDR3 is 16 residues long. Just CDR3 DNA is preserved here, 48 bases in frame from base 1. The same data also contributed to another study, on T cells of mothers and their children. The second study's authors report: Donors were nine systemically healthy Caucasian individuals: three mothers and their six children. cDNA synthesis consumed the entire amount of extracted RNA, loaded at approximately 1.5 ug RNA in each 15 ul reaction. In the second PCR, sample barcodes and 2-4 random nucleotides were introduced via the M1S primer. Each mother yielded over 9.5 million TCR beta CDR3 reads and each child some 3 million reads. Thymic selection shapes the output of TCR recombination in a similar way in related and unrelated pairs, and inherited differences have a minor effect. Normalized repertoire overlap in related mother-child pairs was always slightly higher than in unrelated mother-child pairs, but the difference was never significant. With a sensitivity of about 100 clones per million clonotypes, no persistent microchimeric T cell clones were detected. To look for features that set related mother-child pairs apart from unrelated individuals, the researchers ran deep NGS to compare the TCR beta repertoires of mothers and children. Mothers averaged roughly 36 +/- 4 years of age and children averaged roughly 10 +/- 4 years. After adapter ligation with NEBNext reagents, the libraries were sequenced on Illumina HiSeq 2000 with 100+100 nt paired-end reads. To prevent cross-contamination, the mother and child libraries were prepared one month apart and sequenced in separate runs. Between about 500,000 and 2,300,000 distinct TCR beta clonotypes were identified per donor. Naive TCR beta clonotypes were estimated from low-frequency clonotypes matched to each donor's FACS-determined naive share, without sorting.

This receptor chain uses TRBV9 and TRBJ2-2, and perhaps TRBD1 as D gene, on 5 matching bases. The receptor's source is a boy younger than 18 in good health. The material sequenced was blood. The CDR3: CASSVGTDTFTGELFF. In nucleotides, the sequence is TGTGCCAGCAGCGTAGGGACGGACACCTTCACCGGGGAGCTGTTTTTT. Reference TRBV9 and TRBJ2-2 genes cover what lies past the CDR3, so the full variable domain is DSGVTQTPKHLITATGQRVTLRCSPRSGDLSVYWYQQSLDQGLQFLIQYYNGEERAKGNILERFSAQQFPDLHSELNLSSLELGDSALYFCASSVGTDTFTGELFFGEGSRLTVL.